Listed here is a single TCR beta chain. The antigen is undetermined. This record belongs to a study of radiation and T cells in renal cell carcinoma. Study-level background: Nephrectomy followed 15 Gy stereotactic body radiation by 4 weeks. Regarding the study as a whole: Without pretreatment biopsies, baseline tumor clonotype presence was undetermined.

After removal of 4 bases from V and 2 bases from J, the junction contained 11 bases not matched to a gene. The CDR3 runs to 16 residues. In germline, CDR1 is SGHRS, CDR2 YFSETQ. Documented time point: blood 2 weeks post-SBRT. Treatment of the sample: 15 Gy SBRT to primary tumor, nephrectomy 4 weeks later. The patient's renal cell carcinoma had clear cell pathology. Clones were read by immunoSEQ multiplex PCR, and TCRdb kept only the in-frame ones, dropping some. The table records around 80,000 clones, over 80% of them present only once. The TCR comes from a man between 60 and 70 years old with renal cell carcinoma. Sequences were derived from blood, sampled from a patient whose treatment included radiotherapy and nephrectomy. This chain connects TRBV5-1 to TRBJ2-7; 8 bases align to TRBD2. CDR3: CASSPLRGDVPYEQYF. In DNA, the CDR3 is TGCGCCAGCAGCCCTCTGCGGGGGGACGTACCCTACGAGCAGTACTTC.